These 25 T cell receptor beta chains originate from one sample sequenced in a study of OX40 agonist ivuxolimab in advanced cancers. Assay used: immunoSEQ multiplex PCR; TCRdb lists only in-frame clones, some missing. The sample lists roughly 86,000 clones; about 89% were seen once. The sample here was CD4+ or CD8+ T cells sorted from blood, taken in a trial of the OX40 agonist ivuxolimab. All receptors derive from an adult with an advanced solid tumor such as melanoma, head and neck, liver or kidney cancer.

The chain has TRBV6-6 and TRBJ2-2; D not resolved. The CDR3 is 15 residues long. V was shortened by 3 bases and J by 0 bases, with 8 bases between the two germline ends. Germline V gene sequence: CDR1 MNHNY, CDR2 SVGAGI (reference sequence). The CDR3 here is CASSYAQANTGELFF. The DNA of the CDR3 is TGTGCCAGCAGTTATGCCCAGGCGAACACCGGGGAGCTGTTTTTT.

The chain links TRBV5-6 to TRBJ1-3; 7 bases map to TRBD1. The germline V gene has CDR1 SGHDT and CDR2 YYEEEE. The CDR3 consists of 16 residues. V lost 2 bases, J lost 1 base, and 6 bases stayed unmatched. CDR3 bases: TGTGCCAGCAGCTTAGGAGGGGGCGATTCTGGAAACACCATATATTTT. This translates into CASSLGGGDSGNTIYF.

CDR3 protein: CASSLVRLAGLTDTQYF. In DNA form, the CDR3 reads TGTGCCAGCAGCTTGGTAAGGCTAGCGGGGCTAACAGATACGCAGTATTTT. The V call is TRBV5-6, the J call TRBJ2-3, with 9 bases fitting TRBD2. The CDR3 sequence is 17 residues long. The V gene end was trimmed by 0 bases and the J gene end by 3 bases; junction bases not matched to a gene: 8. Germline V gene lookup returns CDR1 SGHDT and CDR2 YYEEEE.

The gene calls are TRBV19 and TRBJ2-6, with 9 bases fitting TRBD1. The length of the CDR3 is 13 residues. Per the germline V gene, CDR1 is LNHDA and CDR2 is SQIVND (reference sequence). The J segment lost 13 bases and the V segment lost 3 bases, leaving 4 bases of the junction unmatched. The DNA for the CDR3 is TGTGCCAGTAGTATGCGACAGGGGGGTGTCCTGACTTTC. Encoded protein: CASSMRQGGVLTF.

J is TRBJ2-3 and V is TRBV5-4; the D is unclear. This CDR3 is built from 16 residues. V lost 0 bases to trimming and J lost 5 bases, with 16 bases between them. In germline, CDR1 is SGHNT, CDR2 YYREEE (reference sequence). CDR3 coding DNA: TGTGCCAGCAGCTTGGAGGTTGGGCGGAAGCGAGATACGCAGTATTTT. As protein: CASSLEVGRKRDTQYF.

This chain links TRBV19 with TRBJ2-7, with 8 bases aligning to TRBD2. J was trimmed by 7 bases and V by 4 bases; bases with no gene match: 12. The CDR3 loop spans 15 amino acids. Germline assignment: CDR1 LNHDA and CDR2 SQIVND (reference sequence). In nucleotides, the CDR3 is TGTGCCAGTAGTACGGGACTAGGCGTCGCATGGGAGCAGTACTTC. Encoded protein: CASSTGLGVAWEQYF.

V usage is TRBV2 and J usage is TRBJ1-4, with TRBD1 identical over 7 bases. CDR1 is SNHLY, CDR2 FYNNEI, per germline. The CDR3 is 14 residues long. Trimming took 9 bases from V and 5 from J; bases not matched to a gene: 9. Written as DNA, the CDR3 is TGTGCCAGTAAACGGGACAGTCCCAATGAAAAACTGTTTTTT. Translating gives CASKRDSPNEKLFF. The complete variable domain, with remaining parts taken from reference TRBV2 and TRBJ1-4, reads EPEVTQTPSHQVTQMGQEVILRCVPISNHLYFYWYRQILGQKVEFLVSFYNNEISEKSEIFDDQFSVERPDGSNFTLKIRSTKLEDSAMYFCASKRDSPNEKLFFGSGTQLSVL.

The chain uses TRBV2 and TRBJ2-1, with 7 bases that match TRBD2. The CDR3 contains 16 residues. J was trimmed by 2 bases and V by 4 bases; bases with no gene match: 8. Germline V gene lookup returns CDR1 SNHLY and CDR2 FYNNEI. CDR3 nucleotides: TGTGCCAGCAGTGGGTCCCTAGCGGCCCCCTACAATGAGCAGTTCTTC. Translating it yields CASSGSLAAPYNEQFF.

The CDR3: CASSDRAGGLDEQYF. As DNA, the CDR3 is TGTGCCAGCAGTGACCGGGCAGGGGGCCTGGACGAGCAGTACTTC. This chain joins TRBV6-4 and TRBJ2-7; 8 nucleotides match TRBD1. The CDR3 sequence is 15 residues long. The germline CDR1 and CDR2 sequences are MRHNA and SNTAGT. V lost 2 bases to trimming and J lost 5 bases; unmatched junction nucleotides: 8.

The V call is TRBV5-8, the J call TRBJ1-3; D gene ambiguous. The V gene's germline CDR1 is SGHTS and CDR2 YDEGEE. The CDR3 has 14 residues. The V gene lost 0 bases and the J gene lost 9 bases, with 13 bases spanning the gap. The CDR3 nucleotides are TGTGCCAGCAGCTTGGACGGTCCGGTCAGCACCATATATTTT. Amino acids: CASSLDGPVSTIYF.

The chain is built from TRBV18 and TRBJ1-2; 7 bases fit TRBD1. CDR1 is KGHSH, CDR2 LQKENI, per germline. The CDR3 has 15 residues. The V and J ends lost 3 bases and 3 bases, in that order; junction bases with no gene match: 7. The CDR3: CASSPILTGDYGYTF. Here the CDR3 DNA reads TGTGCCAGCTCACCTATCCTCACAGGGGACTATGGCTACACCTTC.

The chain has TRBV11-3 and TRBJ2-7; a weak D match, TRBD1 (5 bases). Trimming pared 5 bases from V and 2 bases from J, leaving 13 bases between. Per the germline V gene, CDR1 is SGHNT and CDR2 is YENEEA. This CDR3 comprises 14 residues. CDR3 bases: TGTGCCAGCAGCCTCCGACAGATCCCCTACGAGCAGTACTTC. Translating it yields CASSLRQIPYEQYF.

This rearrangement joins TRBV5-8 to TRBJ2-3, with 10 bases that match TRBD2. CDR3 length: 15 residues. V lost 7 bases, J lost 2 bases, and 7 bases stayed unmatched. The germline gives CDR1 SGHTS, CDR2 YDEGEE. CDR3 amino acids: CASSRLAGNTDTQYF. The CDR3 nucleotides read TGTGCCAGCTCAAGACTAGCGGGTAACACAGATACGCAGTATTTT.

The chain carries TRBV2 and TRBJ2-2; 7 bases agree with TRBD2. Germline V gives CDR1 SNHLY, CDR2 FYNNEI. CDR3 size: 15 residues. Trimming cost V 7 bases and J 2 bases; bases outside gene matches: 7. DNA of the CDR3: TGTGCCAGCACCACTGGGGGGGGTAACACCGGGGAGCTGTTTTTT. It codes for CASTTGGGNTGELFF.

The J gene is TRBJ2-7, the V gene TRBV9; D may correspond to TRBD1 or TRBD2 (5 bases each). Trimming stripped 2 bases from V and 5 bases from J, with 17 bases between. The CDR3 consists of 15 residues. CDR1 is SGDLS and CDR2 is YYNGEE in the germline V gene. CDR3: CASSVGQGEGNEQYF. The CDR3 nucleotides are TGTGCCAGCAGCGTTGGCCAGGGAGAGGGGAACGAGCAGTACTTC.

The chain combines TRBV25-1 with TRBJ2-3, with 10 bases lining up with TRBD1. CDR1 is MGHDK and CDR2 is SYGVNS in the germline V gene. This CDR3 has 14 amino acids. The trim removed 6 bases at V and 3 bases at J, leaving 3 bases unmatched. CDR3 nucleotides: TGTGCCAGCAGACGGGACAGGGGTACAGATACGCAGTATTTT. Its protein is CASRRDRGTDTQYF.

This chain uses TRBV5-1 with TRBJ2-2, with D unclear. The length of the CDR3 is 15 residues. Trimming left V 0 bases short and J 0 bases short, with 6 bases between. The germline V gene has CDR1 SGHRS and CDR2 YFSETQ. The CDR3 region is CASSLDTANTGELFF. The CDR3 nucleotides read TGCGCCAGCAGCTTGGATACCGCGAACACCGGGGAGCTGTTTTTT.

This rearrangement joins TRBV2 to TRBJ1-5, with 8 bases that match TRBD1. The germline V gene has CDR1 SNHLY and CDR2 FYNNEI. J was trimmed by 4 bases and V by 2 bases; bases with no gene match: 1. The CDR3 runs 14 residues. This chain's CDR3 is CASSERDRNQPQHF. The CDR3 nucleotides read TGTGCCAGCAGTGAACGGGACAGGAATCAGCCCCAGCATTTT. The full variable domain, in which reference TRBV2 and TRBJ1-5 provide the parts outside the CDR3, is EPEVTQTPSHQVTQMGQEVILRCVPISNHLYFYWYRQILGQKVEFLVSFYNNEISEKSEIFDDQFSVERPDGSNFTLKIRSTKLEDSAMYFCASSERDRNQPQHFGDGTRLSIL.

This chain connects TRBV10-3 to TRBJ2-1; weak D call: TRBD2 (6 bases). The V gene's germline CDR1 is ENHRY and CDR2 SYGVKD. There are 14 residues in the CDR3. Trimming removed 4 bases from V and 4 bases from J, with 11 bases in between. The CDR3 loop reads CAISGKSGYNEQFF. DNA of the CDR3: TGTGCCATCAGTGGGAAGAGCGGGTACAATGAGCAGTTCTTC.

The gene calls are TRBV18 and TRBJ1-2; possible D gene TRBD1, 6 bases. V lost 6 bases and J 5 bases, leaving 13 bases between the germline ends. The CDR3 runs to 13 residues. Germline loops: CDR1 KGHSH, CDR2 LQKENI. Here the CDR3 reads CASSPDSGYGYTF. The DNA for the CDR3 is TGTGCCAGCTCTCCGGACAGTGGGTATGGCTACACCTTC.

Here the CDR3 reads CASSLVGQGGYTF. The CDR3 region has the DNA TGTGCCAGCAGCTTAGTGGGGCAAGGTGGCTACACCTTC. This chain connects TRBV11-3 to TRBJ1-2; D may be TRBD1 (5 bases). Germline V lookup: CDR1 SGHNT, CDR2 YENEEA. V shed 1 base and J shed 7 bases, with 10 bases lying between them. This CDR3 is 13 amino acids long.

The rearrangement uses TRBV5-4 and TRBJ2-7, with 10 bases matching TRBD1. Per the germline V gene, CDR1 is SGHNT and CDR2 is YYREEE (reference sequence). The CDR3 totals 15 residues. V lost 4 bases, J lost 1 base, and 5 bases stayed unmatched. Here the CDR3 reads CASSPPGQGSYEQYF. CDR3 DNA: TGTGCCAGCAGCCCACCGGGACAGGGGTCCTACGAGCAGTACTTC.

This clone has a single count. The CDR3 reads CASSLVVAGDLLAGVGRQYF. The CDR3 coding sequence is TGCGCCAGCAGCTTGGTAGTAGCGGGGGATCTACTAGCGGGAGTGGGTCGGCAGTACTTC. V usage is TRBV5-1 and J usage is TRBJ2-7; 11 bases map to TRBD2. Germline trimming cut 0 bases from V and 9 bases from J; bases unmatched to any gene: 23. The CDR3 is 20 amino acids. Per germline, CDR1 SGHRS and CDR2 YFSETQ.

This clone appeared once. V is TRBV18 and J is TRBJ1-6, with D unresolved. This CDR3 comprises 16 residues. Germline CDR1 KGHSH, CDR2 LQKENI. Trimming cost V 2 bases and J 8 bases, with 16 bases left between them. This CDR3 is CASSPGGAAEDSPLHF. The CDR3 DNA follows: TGTGCCAGCTCACCAGGAGGAGCTGCGGAGGATTCACCCCTCCACTTT.

The chain recombines TRBV5-1 with TRBJ2-1, with D perhaps TRBD2 (5 bases). The V gene's germline CDR1 is SGHRS and CDR2 YFSETQ. Trimming stripped 0 bases from V and 16 bases from J, with 17 bases between. The CDR3 extends over 13 amino acids. The CDR3 reads CASSLGVEGLFFF. The CDR3 coding sequence is TGCGCCAGCAGCTTGGGGGTCGAGGGTCTTTTCTTCTTC.